The 18 T cell receptor beta chains listed next were all sequenced from one sample in a study of T cells in Graves' hyperthyroidism and ophthalmopathy (dated by TCRdb to between 2017 and 2020). Libraries were constructed by multiplex PCR. The sequencer listed for this sample is Illumina HiSeq 2000. The TCR beta CDR3 regions were amplified from RNA transcripts. A first-round RT-PCR of the TCR CDR3 used the HTBI primer set with the Qiagen OneStep RT-PCR kit. Using fastp at Q25 and MiXCR, TCRdb reprocessed the public reads and kept productive beta chains. Each CDR3 protein appears once, grouped with its most common genes and DNA. Recorded for this sample are approximately 510,000 distinct CDR3 sequences; over 35% of them occurred a single time. The ten largest clones take up 44% of the sample. The sequencing input was peripheral blood or thyroid tissue (not recorded which). The receptors were sampled from an adult woman with Graves' disease, either hyperthyroidism or ophthalmopathy (not recorded which).

The V gene is TRBV2, the J gene TRBJ2-7; 9 bases agree with TRBD1. CDR3 length: 15 amino acids. Germline CDR1 SNHLY, CDR2 FYNNEI. After removal of 6 bases from V and 4 bases from J, the junction contained 10 bases not matched to a gene. The CDR3 spells CASRETGGTVYEQYF. Here the CDR3 DNA reads TGTGCCAGCAGGGAGACAGGGGGAACAGTGTACGAGCAGTACTTC.

Many counts were recorded for this clonotype. This sequence joins TRBV2 and TRBJ1-5; TRBD1 is a possible D gene (5 bases). Looked up from germline, CDR1 is SNHLY and CDR2 is FYNNEI. The V end lost 4 bases, the J end lost 5 bases, and 12 bases lay between the germline ends. The CDR3 length is 14 residues. In nucleotides, the CDR3 is TGTGCCAGCAGTGTGTATTTGGGGGATCAGCCCCAGCATTTT. This sequence encodes CASSVYLGDQPQHF.

A remark on this clonotype: A junction end diverges from the germline sequence, so it may reflect a read error. The V gene is TRBV5-1, the J gene TRBJ1-2; no clear D gene. The CDR3 has 13 residues. Germline-derived CDR1 and CDR2 are SGHRS and YFSETQ. The CDR3 here is CASSVDFSYGYTF. The CDR3 DNA sequence: TGTGCCAGCAGCGTGGACTTCTCCTATGGCTACACCTTC.

This chain joins TRBV7-2 and TRBJ2-7; 9 positions agree with TRBD1. V shed 5 bases and J 12 bases; nucleotides not matched to a gene: 11. Germline CDR1 SGHTA, CDR2 FQGNSA. This CDR3 has 13 residues. CDR3 loop: CASSPNPRDRVYF. CDR3 coding DNA: TGTGCCAGCAGCCCGAATCCCCGGGACAGGGTGTACTTC.

This chain connects TRBV6-6 to TRBJ1-1; TRBD1 matches 9 bases. The junction had 2 bases not matched to a gene; V was cut back by 0 bases and J by 3 bases. The CDR3 contains 15 residues. Looked up from germline, CDR1 is MNHNY and CDR2 is SVGAGI (reference sequence). This CDR3 reads CASSYSWTGDTEAFF. The CDR3 DNA sequence: TGTGCCAGCAGTTACTCTTGGACAGGGGACACTGAAGCTTTCTTT.

This clonotype was counted a few times. CDR3 in DNA: TGCAGTGCTAGACGGAAAGTTCAGCCCCAGCATTTT. This sequence encodes CSARRKVQPQHF. V gene TRBV20-1 combines with J gene TRBJ1-5; D remains unclear. This CDR3 spans 12 amino acids. Germline V gene sequence: CDR1 DFQATT, CDR2 SNEGSKA (reference sequence). Trimming shortened V by 2 bases and J by 6 bases, and 8 bases separated the two germline ends.

This clonotype was seen many times. The V gene is TRBV5-1, the J gene TRBJ2-7; D not resolved. Germline-derived CDR1 and CDR2 are SGHRS and YFSETQ. Trimming took 4 bases from V and 3 from J, leaving 17 bases between them. The CDR3 length is 15 residues. CDR3 in amino acids: CASSPSAIGGYEQYF. In DNA form, the CDR3 reads TGCGCCAGCAGCCCCTCAGCTATAGGCGGCTACGAGCAGTACTTC.

This clonotype has more than one count but fewer than ten. This chain links TRBV2 with TRBJ2-7; 9 bases are shared with TRBD2. V gave up 8 bases and J gave up 0 bases; unmatched junction bases: 11. The CDR3 runs 16 residues. Germline V gives CDR1 SNHLY, CDR2 FYNNEI. CDR3 loop: CASRRLAVFSSYEQYF. CDR3 DNA: TGTGCCAGCCGGCGACTAGCGGTTTTTAGCTCCTACGAGCAGTACTTC.

This clonotype has a handful of counts. The V gene is TRBV9, the J gene TRBJ1-4; D gene uncertain. The CDR3 runs to 13 residues. Looked up from germline, CDR1 is SGDLS and CDR2 is YYNGEE. The V gene lost 3 bases and the J gene lost 8 bases, with 11 bases spanning the gap. The CDR3 DNA reads TGTGCCAGCAGCGCCAGAGTTGGCGAAAAACTGTTTTTT. The encoded protein is CASSARVGEKLFF.

This clonotype was observed at least ten times. The rearrangement joins TRBV10-3 to TRBJ1-2; D perhaps matches TRBD1 (5 bases). Trimming cost V 6 bases and J 4 bases, with 9 bases left between them. The CDR3 contains 12 residues. From germline, CDR1 is ENHRY and CDR2 SYGVKD. The CDR3: CAISQGVYGYTF. CDR3 DNA: TGTGCCATCAGCCAGGGAGTCTATGGCTACACCTTC.

The rearrangement joins TRBV9 to TRBJ2-2; tentative D call: TRBD2 (6 bases). Germline lookup yields CDR1 SGDLS and CDR2 YYNGEE. There are 16 residues in the CDR3. Trimming took 0 bases from V and 9 from J, leaving 18 bases between them. CDR3 DNA: TGTGCCAGCAGCGTAGCTACGTCCCGGGGGACGCGGGAGCTGTTTTTT. Protein sequence: CASSVATSRGTRELFF.

This clonotype occurred many times. The gene calls are TRBV2 and TRBJ1-1; a weak D match, TRBD1 (6 bases). The length of the CDR3 is 16 residues. Germline V gene sequence: CDR1 SNHLY, CDR2 FYNNEI. Trimming stripped 7 bases from V and 2 bases from J, with 20 bases between. DNA of the CDR3: TGTGCCAGCATCCTGGGGGCTACCCAGGTCAACACTGAAGCTTTCTTT. Its translation: CASILGATQVNTEAFF.

The sample holds a few counts of this clonotype. A single base separates this from a much larger clone, so it may be a read error. The chain joins TRBV11-2 to TRBJ1-1; maybe TRBD1 (6 bases). Germline V gene lookup returns CDR1 SGHAT and CDR2 FQNNGV. The germline V and J ends were trimmed by 5 bases and 1 base, with 14 bases remaining between them. This CDR3 comprises 15 residues. The CDR3 DNA follows: TGTGCCAGCAGCCGAATGCAGGGGCGGAACACTGAAGCTTTCTTT. Amino acid sequence: CASSRMQGRNTEAFF.

The rearrangement joins TRBV15 to TRBJ1-1; no definite D call. The ends were cut back, 0 bases at V and 0 bases at J, with 11 bases in the middle. CDR1 is LNHNV, CDR2 YYDKDF, per germline (reference sequence). This CDR3 contains 16 residues. The CDR3 sequence: CATSRDQLPMNTEAFF. The CDR3 coding sequence is TGTGCCACCAGCAGAGACCAGCTCCCAATGAACACTGAAGCTTTCTTT.

This sequence joins TRBV10-3 and TRBJ1-4; D is uncertain. The CDR3 is made up of 15 amino acids. V was pared by 2 bases and J by 5 bases, with 12 bases between. Germline values: CDR1 ENHRY, CDR2 SYGVKD. For the CDR3, the DNA is TGTGCCATCAGTGAGGGTGGCAGCTCAAATGAAAAACTGTTTTTT. This gives the protein CAISEGGSSNEKLFF.

V and J are TRBV7-2 and TRBJ1-6; TRBD1 aligns across 8 bases. V was clipped by 8 bases and J by 8 bases; unmatched bases: 14. Germline CDR1 and CDR2: SGHTA and FQGNSA. The CDR3 is made up of 16 amino acids. For the CDR3, the DNA is TGTGCCAGCGGCCTCACCGGACAGGGAGGGGATTCACCCCTCCACTTT. It translates to CASGLTGQGGDSPLHF. The complete variable domain, with remaining parts taken from reference TRBV7-2 and TRBJ1-6, reads GAGVSQSPSNKVTEKGKDVELRCDPISGHTALYWYRQSLGQGLEFLIYFQGNSAPDKSGLPSDRFSAERTGGSVSTLTIQRTQQEDSAVYLCASGLTGQGGDSPLHFGNGTRLTVT.

The rearrangement links TRBV9 to TRBJ2-2; 12 bases align to TRBD2. The V gene end was trimmed by 1 base and the J gene end by 9 bases; junction bases not matched to a gene: 13. Germline CDR1 reads SGDLS; CDR2 reads YYNGEE. The CDR3 loop spans 18 amino acids. CDR3 in DNA: TGTGCCAGCAGCGTATCACACGAAGGACTAGCGGGGTTCCGGGAGCTGTTTTTT. Protein sequence: CASSVSHEGLAGFRELFF.

V gene TRBV12-3 or TRBV12-4 combines with J gene TRBJ1-5; maybe TRBD1 (5 bases). The CDR3 is made up of 13 amino acids. Trimming pared 11 bases from V and 6 bases from J, leaving 17 bases between. The CDR3 region is CAGGRGSGQPQHF. The CDR3 bases are TGTGCCGGCGGCCGGGGGTCAGGTCAGCCCCAGCATTTT.